The rows below give T cell receptor beta chains drawn from one sample of a study of cytomegalovirus exposure and HLA in healthy donors. Using immunoSEQ multiplex PCR, the repertoire was profiled, and TCRdb retains in-frame clones only, with some absent. This sample has more than 75,000 clones; approximately 69% occur once, and the top ten carry 9.1%. Sequencing was carried out using PBMCs. The receptors stem from a middle-aged man in good health and CMV-seropositive. The CDR3 runs from the conserved cysteine through the conserved F or W. D genes are given only for firm matches.

V gene	D gene	J gene	CDR3 protein
TRBV2	TRBD1	TRBJ1-6	CATRDSRNSPLHF
TRBV2	TRBD2	TRBJ2-3	CASSALAGGGDTQYF
TRBV4-2	TRBD1	.	CASSLSGGATSYEQYF
TRBV28	TRBD1	TRBJ1-3	CASSGTGGFSGNTIYF
TRBV11-2	TRBD1	TRBJ1-1	CASSRQGNTEAFF
TRBV6-5	.	TRBJ1-1	CASSYSGGAATEAFF
TRBV6-1	.	TRBJ1-4	CASTSGTRNEKLFF
TRBV7-9	.	TRBJ1-2	CASSLDNYGYTF
TRBV6-5	.	TRBJ1-5	CASSLSQGPQHF
TRBV7-6	.	TRBJ2-1	CASSLKAGQGRYNEQFF
TRBV6-6	TRBD2	TRBJ2-1	CASTLGLAGDNEQFF
TRBV6-5	TRBD1	TRBJ2-7	CASSYGQGALGEQYF
TRBV6-5	.	TRBJ1-3	CASTPVGTGNTIYF
TRBV7-9	.	TRBJ1-1	CSSSPNRGGEVAEAFF
TRBV5-1	TRBD1	TRBJ1-2	CASSPGQGASLYGYTF
TRBV5-4	.	TRBJ2-1	CASSPGNEQFF
TRBV28	TRBD1	TRBJ2-2	CASSLRTGPGGELFF
TRBV7-2	TRBD1	TRBJ2-3	CASSATGVLTDTQYF
TRBV29-1	TRBD1	TRBJ2-5	CSVTDRVGETQYF
TRBV28	.	TRBJ2-3	CASSPRGIALYTQYF
TRBV15	TRBD2	TRBJ2-7	CATSRGGGGPTPYEQYF
TRBV19	.	TRBJ1-5	CAGRGAQPQHF
TRBV19	.	TRBJ2-3	CASSIVRGEATDTQYF
TRBV10-3	.	TRBJ1-5	CAISESPGRGQPQHF
TRBV2	.	TRBJ1-1	CASSEAPEAFF
TRBV7-6	.	TRBJ2-3	CASSLNAGFTDTQYF
TRBV27	.	TRBJ2-7	CASSLSAPEGSSYEQYF
TRBV28	TRBD2	TRBJ2-7	CASRGGGRYEQYF
TRBV19	TRBD1	TRBJ1-1	CASSNTGEARRAFF